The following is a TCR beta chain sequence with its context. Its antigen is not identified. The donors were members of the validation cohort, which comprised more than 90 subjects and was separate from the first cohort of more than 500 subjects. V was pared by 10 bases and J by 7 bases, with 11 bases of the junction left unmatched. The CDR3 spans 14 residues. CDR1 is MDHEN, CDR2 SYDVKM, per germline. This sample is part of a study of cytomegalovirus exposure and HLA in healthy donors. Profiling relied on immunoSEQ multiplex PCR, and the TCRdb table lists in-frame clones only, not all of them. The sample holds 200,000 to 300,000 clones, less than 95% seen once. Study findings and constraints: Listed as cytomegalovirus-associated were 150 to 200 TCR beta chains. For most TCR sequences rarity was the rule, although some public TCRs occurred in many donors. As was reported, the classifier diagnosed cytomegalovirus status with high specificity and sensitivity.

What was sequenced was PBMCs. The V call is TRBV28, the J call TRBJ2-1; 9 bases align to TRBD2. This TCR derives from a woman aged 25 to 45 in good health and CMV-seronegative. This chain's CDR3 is CATRGREGKNEQFF. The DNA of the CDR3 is TGTGCCACTAGGGGGCGGGAGGGCAAAAATGAGCAGTTCTTC.